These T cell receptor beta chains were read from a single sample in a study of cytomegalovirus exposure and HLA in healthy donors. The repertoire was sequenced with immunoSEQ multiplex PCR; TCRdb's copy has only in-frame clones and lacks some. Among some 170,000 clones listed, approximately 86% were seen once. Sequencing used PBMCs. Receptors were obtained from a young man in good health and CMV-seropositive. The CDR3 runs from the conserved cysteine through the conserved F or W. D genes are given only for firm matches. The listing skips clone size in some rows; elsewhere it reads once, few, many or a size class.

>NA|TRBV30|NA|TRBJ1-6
TGTGCCTGGACCGGGACGGGCGTTTCACCCCTCCACTTT
CAWTGTGVSPLHF
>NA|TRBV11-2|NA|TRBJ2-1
TGTGCCAGCAGCAGCCATCGTCCCCTGGAGCAGTTCTTC
CASSSHRPLEQFF
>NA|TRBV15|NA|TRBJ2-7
TGTGCCACCAGCAGTGGGACCTTGATTGAGCAGTACTTC
CATSSGTLIEQYF
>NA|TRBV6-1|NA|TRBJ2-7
TGTGCCAGCAGTTCAGACCTAGACTACGAGCAGTACTTC
CASSSDLDYEQYF
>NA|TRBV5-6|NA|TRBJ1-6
TGTGCCAGCAGTTACCCGGGACATGCTTCACCCCTCCACTTT
CASSYPGHASPLHF
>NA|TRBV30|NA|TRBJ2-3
TGTGCCTGGAGGGTGGATACGCAGTATTTT
CAWRVDTQYF
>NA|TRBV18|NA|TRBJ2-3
TGTGCCAGCTCACCTCGAGGTGGGGGCCCCGGGGAGACGCAGTATTTT
CASSPRGGGPGETQYF
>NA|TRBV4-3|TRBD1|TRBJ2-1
TGCGCCAGCAGCCAAGATCGGGGGACAGGGGGCACTGAGCAGTTCTTC
CASSQDRGTGGTEQFF
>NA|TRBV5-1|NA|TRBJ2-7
TGCGCCAGCAGCTTGGAACCCGGCGACGGTGCCTACGAGCAGTACTTC
CASSLEPGDGAYEQYF
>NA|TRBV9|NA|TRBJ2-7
TGTGCCAGCAGCGCTACGACTAGATCGGACGAGCAGTACTTC
CASSATTRSDEQYF
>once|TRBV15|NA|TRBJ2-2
TGTGCCACCAGCAGAGAGATAGTATCGCGGGTCACCGGGGAGCTGTTTTTT
CATSREIVSRVTGELFF
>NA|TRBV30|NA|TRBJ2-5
TGTGCCTGGAGTGTGACTAACCAAGAGACCCAGTACTTC
CAWSVTNQETQYF
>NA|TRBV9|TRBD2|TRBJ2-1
TGTGCCAGCACCCTAGCGGGGCTTCCCAATGAGCAGTTCTTC
CASTLAGLPNEQFF
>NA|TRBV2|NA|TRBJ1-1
TGTGCCAGCAGTGAAGGTTACAGGAACACTGAAGCTTTCTTT
CASSEGYRNTEAFF
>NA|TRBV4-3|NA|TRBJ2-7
TGCGCCAGCAGCCAAGATCGGGCAGGTGGCAACGAGCAGTACTTC
CASSQDRAGGNEQYF
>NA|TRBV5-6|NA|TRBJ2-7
TGTGCCAGCAGCTTGGCCGGGGGATTCCCTGCCGAGCAGTACTTC
CASSLAGGFPAEQYF